These T cell receptor beta chains were read from a single sample in a study of T-cell memory formation after mild COVID-19. TCRdb recomputed calls from the 5' RACE reads with MiXCR, one row per CDR3 protein. The sample yields 250,000 to 300,000 distinct CDR3 sequences, 16% seen once. Sequencing input: PBMCs or a T cell subset sorted from them (not recorded which). All receptors derive from a young man who had mild COVID-19 (a few samples of this study predate the infection). Cell type and time point are not known. CDR3s include the opening cysteine and the closing phenylalanine or tryptophan.

v_call,cdr3_aa
TRBV6-2/TRBV6-3,CASSYRGLTYNEQFF
TRBV27,CASTPRGRGEGYTF
TRBV7-2,CASSLVGQSNTGELFF
TRBV14,CASRLSGTGLYGNTIYF
TRBV20-1,CSARDLREVKNIQYF
TRBV7-2,CASSPSGSQETQYF
TRBV3-2,CASSQDWGPLTDTQYF
TRBV19,CASSWAGGQPQHF
TRBV9,CASSARLVNEQFF
TRBV20-1,CSARSRGSSGNTIYF
TRBV6-6,CASNDRDRGRDYGYTF
TRBV7-2,CASSFGGPNTGELFF
TRBV12-3/TRBV12-4,CASSPGGALTGELFF
TRBV18,CASSPTGYGYTF
TRBV5-6,CASSPVRTYGYTF
TRBV4-1,CASSPGQGIDNEQFF
TRBV7-8,CASKVLSSYEQYF
TRBV7-2,CASSLVSPVGAGNTEAFF
TRBV18,CASSEGLAGYNEQFF
TRBV7-9,CASSPVRYEQYF
TRBV9,CASSVATGGPETQYF
TRBV7-9,CASSQRTGSNSPLHF
TRBV6-5,CASMWSGSSGANVLTF
TRBV28,CASSLLSGGSPSYNEQFF
TRBV18,CASSPRTGRSEQFF
TRBV7-3,CASSLTRREKTEAFF
TRBV20-1,CSVRSRGFRGELFF
TRBV4-1,CASSQWTAYNEQFF
TRBV4-3,CASSSEDRAGANVLTF
TRBV20-1,CSARALAGENYNEQFF
TRBV5-1,CASSPGYTEAFF
TRBV7-2,CASSLNGLAAYNEQFF
TRBV2,CARAKQGETQYF
TRBV7-8,CASSRQGPYNEQFF
TRBV6-5,CASSTGFTEAFF
TRBV4-3,CASSQDDVTSSLRSYNEQFF
TRBV13,CASSQGQGEYTEAFF
TRBV6-5,CASTSAAGNTIYF
TRBV20-1,CSARSGRMAGELFF
TRBV7-9,CASSLAPGTGYASPLHF
TRBV10-3,CAISESTSGVTNEQFF
TRBV20-1,CSVGGIPANEQFF
TRBV6-5,CAASWRLGTEAFF